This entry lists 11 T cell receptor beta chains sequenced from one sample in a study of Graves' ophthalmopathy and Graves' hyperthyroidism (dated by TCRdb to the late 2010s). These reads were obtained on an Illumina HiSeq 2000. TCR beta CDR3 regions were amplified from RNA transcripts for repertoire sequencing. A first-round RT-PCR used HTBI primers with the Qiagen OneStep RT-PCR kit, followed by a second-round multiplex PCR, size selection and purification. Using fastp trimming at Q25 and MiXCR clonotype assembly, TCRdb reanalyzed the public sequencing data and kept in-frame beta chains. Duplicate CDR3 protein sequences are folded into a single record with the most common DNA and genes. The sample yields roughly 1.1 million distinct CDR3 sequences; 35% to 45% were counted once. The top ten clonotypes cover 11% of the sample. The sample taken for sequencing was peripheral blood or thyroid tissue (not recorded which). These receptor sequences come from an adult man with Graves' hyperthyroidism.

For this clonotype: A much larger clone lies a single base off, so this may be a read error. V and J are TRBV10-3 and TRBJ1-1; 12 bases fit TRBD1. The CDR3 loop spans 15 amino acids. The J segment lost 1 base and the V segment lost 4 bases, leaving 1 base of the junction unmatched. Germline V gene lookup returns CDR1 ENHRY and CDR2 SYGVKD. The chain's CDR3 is CAISGGQGANTEAFF. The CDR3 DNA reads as TGTGCCATCAGTGGGGGACAGGGGGCGAACACTGAAGCTTTCTTT.

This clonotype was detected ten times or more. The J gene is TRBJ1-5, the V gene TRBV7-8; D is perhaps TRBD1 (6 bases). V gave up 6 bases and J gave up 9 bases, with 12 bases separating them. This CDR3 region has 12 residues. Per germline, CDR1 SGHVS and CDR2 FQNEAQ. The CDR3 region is CASRGLGGPQHF. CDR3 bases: TGTGCCAGCAGGGGTCTAGGGGGGCCCCAGCATTTT.

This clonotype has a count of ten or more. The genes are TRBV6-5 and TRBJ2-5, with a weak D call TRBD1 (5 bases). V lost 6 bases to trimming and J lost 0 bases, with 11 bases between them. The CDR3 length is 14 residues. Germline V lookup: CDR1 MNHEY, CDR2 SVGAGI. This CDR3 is CASRVDTYQETQYF. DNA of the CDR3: TGTGCCAGCAGAGTGGACACTTACCAAGAGACCCAGTACTTC.

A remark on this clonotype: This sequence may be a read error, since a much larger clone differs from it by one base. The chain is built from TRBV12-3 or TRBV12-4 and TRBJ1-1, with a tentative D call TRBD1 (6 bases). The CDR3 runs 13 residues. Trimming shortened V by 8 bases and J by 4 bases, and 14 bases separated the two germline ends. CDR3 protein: CASHRAFGTEAFF. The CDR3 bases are TGTGCCAGCCACAGGGCTTTTGGCACTGAAGCTTTCTTT.

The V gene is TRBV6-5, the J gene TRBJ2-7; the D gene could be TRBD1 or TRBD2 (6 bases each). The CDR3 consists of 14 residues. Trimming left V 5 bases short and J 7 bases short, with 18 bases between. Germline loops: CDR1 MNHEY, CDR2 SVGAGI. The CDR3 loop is CASSILGGPREQYF. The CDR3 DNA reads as TGTGCCAGCAGTATCCTCGGGGGCCCGCGGGAGCAGTACTTC.

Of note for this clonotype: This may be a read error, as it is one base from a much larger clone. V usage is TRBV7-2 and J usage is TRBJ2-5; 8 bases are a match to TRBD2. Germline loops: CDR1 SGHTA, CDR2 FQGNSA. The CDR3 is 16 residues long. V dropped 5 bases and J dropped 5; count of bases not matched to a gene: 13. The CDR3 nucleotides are TGTGCCAGCAGCACAACCGGGACTAGGACATTCGAGACCCAGTACTTC. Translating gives CASSTTGTRTFETQYF.

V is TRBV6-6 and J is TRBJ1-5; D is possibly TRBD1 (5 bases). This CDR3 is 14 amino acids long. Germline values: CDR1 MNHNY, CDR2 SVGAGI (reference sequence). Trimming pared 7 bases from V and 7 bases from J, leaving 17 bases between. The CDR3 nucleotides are TGTGCCAGCAAGGGTCGGACCGAGGGGCAGCCCCAGCATTTT. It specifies CASKGRTEGQPQHF.

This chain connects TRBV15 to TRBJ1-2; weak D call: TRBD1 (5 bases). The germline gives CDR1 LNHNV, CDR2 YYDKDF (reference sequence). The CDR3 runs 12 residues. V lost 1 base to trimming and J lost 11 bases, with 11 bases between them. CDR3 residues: CATSRGGAGYTF. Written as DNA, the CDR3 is TGTGCCACCAGCAGAGGAGGGGCTGGGTACACCTTC.

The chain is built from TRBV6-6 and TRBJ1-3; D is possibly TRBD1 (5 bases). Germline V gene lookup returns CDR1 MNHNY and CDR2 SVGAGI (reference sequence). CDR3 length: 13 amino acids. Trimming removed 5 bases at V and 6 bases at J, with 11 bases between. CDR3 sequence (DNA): TGTGCCAGCAGTGTAGACAGAAAAAACACCATATATTTT. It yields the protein CASSVDRKNTIYF.

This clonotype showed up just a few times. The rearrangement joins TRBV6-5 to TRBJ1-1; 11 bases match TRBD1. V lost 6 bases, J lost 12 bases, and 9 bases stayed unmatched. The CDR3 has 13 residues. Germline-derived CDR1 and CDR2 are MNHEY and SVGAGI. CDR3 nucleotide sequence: TGTGCCAGCAGGAGAGGACAGGGGGCCGTTCCTTTCTTT. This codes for CASRRGQGAVPFF.

The CDR3 coding sequence is TGTGCCAGCAGGGGAATAAAGGGGCGAAGCAATCAGCCCCAGCATTTT. Encoded protein: CASRGIKGRSNQPQHF. The V and J genes are TRBV27 and TRBJ1-5; tentative D call: TRBD1 (5 bases). CDR3 length equals 16 residues. CDR1 MNHEY and CDR2 SMNVEV come from the germline V gene (reference sequence). Between the trimmed V and J ends, which lost 6 bases and 1 base, there was a span of 16 bases.